This entry concerns a single T cell receptor beta chain. The antigen remains undetermined. This entry comes from a study of cytomegalovirus exposure and HLA in healthy donors. J gave up 4 bases and V 4 bases, and 5 bases lay outside the gene matches. The CDR3 contains 14 residues. Germline CDR1 and CDR2: SGHTS and YDEGEE. Whole-study results and caveats: Reports credit the classifier with highly specific, highly sensitive diagnosis of cytomegalovirus status. In terms of immune exposure information, only CMV serostatus was available. Differences between HLA loci emerged in a later analysis of TCR association rates, with DRB1 most and HLA-C fewest. The CMV antigen specificity of three CMV-associated chains was confirmed through in vitro analysis.

The primer mix had 60 Vbeta and 13 Jbeta primers. TCRdb keeps only in-frame clones here, not all; method: immunoSEQ multiplex PCR. The sample has fewer than 150,000 clones, around 80% seen once. The source is a man aged 25 to 45 in good health. Specimen: PBMCs. The rearrangement joins TRBV5-8 to TRBJ1-2, with 9 bases that match TRBD1. The DNA of the CDR3 is TGTGCCAGCAGCGCCCCGGGACAGGGCTATGGCTACACCTTC. Encoded protein: CASSAPGQGYGYTF.